This T cell receptor beta chain was sequenced during a study of cytomegalovirus exposure and HLA in healthy donors. Study outcomes and limitations: Solely CMV serostatus was available to characterize immune exposure. In a later analysis, TCR beta V- and J-gene trimming was associated with a missense DCLRE1C variant.

A word on this clone: Its matching antigen is unknown.

60 Vbeta and 13 Jbeta primers were used in PCR. Methods used by the authors: An analysis performed later counted about 80 million unique TCR beta chains (roughly 10 million of them shared). Profiled with immunoSEQ multiplex PCR; TCRdb holds only in-frame clones, not every one. D and trimming come from the DNA, and the V and J calls and clone size come from that table. The profile shows about 260,000 clones, about 83% of them singletons. The CDR3 covers 15 residues. Germline loops: CDR1 SGDLS, CDR2 YYNGEE. V gave up 0 bases and J gave up 8 bases; unmatched junction bases: 10. The chain recombines TRBV9 with TRBJ1-2; TRBD1 aligns across 7 bases. This sequence originates from a woman in her 40s in good health and CMV-seropositive. Sequencing was performed on PBMCs. CDR3 sequence (DNA): TGTGCCAGCAGCGTAGGACAGGGATCTCATCAGGGCTACACCTTC. Residues: CASSVGQGSHQGYTF.